Listed here are 8 T cell receptor beta chains from one sample, sequenced in a study of blood T cell repertoires in COVID-19. The method was immunoSEQ multiplex PCR; TCRdb's version includes in-frame clones alone and lacks a portion of them. The table records about 55,000 clones, roughly 90% of them present only once. Sequenced: peripheral blood. All receptors come from a man in his 60s with active COVID-19.

V usage is TRBV6-5 and J usage is TRBJ1-5; possibly TRBD1 for D (6 bases). This CDR3 has 11 residues. CDR1 and CDR2 from the germline V gene are MNHEY and SVGAGI. V shed 6 bases and J shed 9 bases, with 9 bases lying between them. DNA of the CDR3: TGTGCCAGCAGGGAGACAGGGCCCCAGCATTTT. It yields the protein CASRETGPQHF.

The table lists this clone with a count of one. The chain uses TRBV19 and TRBJ2-3; 7 nucleotides match TRBD1. The CDR3 is 15 residues long. CDR1 is LNHDA, CDR2 SQIVND, per germline (reference sequence). V was clipped by 5 bases and J by 0 bases; unmatched bases: 5. The CDR3 DNA is TGTGCCAGTAGTTCAAGGGGGCCTAGCACAGATACGCAGTATTTT. Translated, it gives CASSSRGPSTDTQYF.

The chain joins TRBV11-3 to TRBJ2-5; 10 bases match TRBD1. Germline CDR1 SGHNT, CDR2 YENEEA. The CDR3 length is 14 residues. The V and J ends lost 5 bases and 4 bases, in that order; junction bases with no gene match: 4. The CDR3 reads CASSPRTGGETQYF. DNA of the CDR3: TGTGCCAGCAGCCCCCGGACAGGGGGAGAGACCCAGTACTTC.

This clone has just a few counts. The rearrangement links TRBV10-3 to TRBJ2-1; 8 bases align to TRBD2. V gave up 6 bases and J gave up 6 bases; unmatched junction bases: 10. This CDR3 has 15 amino acids. Germline values: CDR1 ENHRY, CDR2 SYGVKD. The CDR3 sequence: CAIRPAGEMRNEQFF. CDR3 in DNA: TGTGCCATCAGACCAGCGGGAGAGATGCGCAATGAGCAGTTCTTC.

V and J are TRBV11-2 and TRBJ1-2; a possible D gene is TRBD1 (6 bases). Deletions cut 5 bases from V and 7 bases from J, with 29 bases between. The germline V gene encodes CDR1 SGHAT and CDR2 FQNNGV. There are 18 residues in the CDR3. Here the CDR3 reads CASSPPRSAGVGVGGYTF. The CDR3 DNA sequence: TGTGCCAGCAGCCCCCCCCGTAGCGCAGGGGTCGGGGTGGGTGGCTACACCTTC.

This clone was found once. The chain links TRBV25-1 to TRBJ2-7, with 9 nucleotides matching TRBD1. Germline V CDR1 and CDR2: MGHDK, SYGVNS. With V trimmed by 5 bases and J by 0 bases, 5 bases remained unmatched. CDR3 size: 15 residues. CDR3 bases: TGTGCCAGCAGTCAACAGGGGGCGAACTCCTACGAGCAGTACTTC. Its translation: CASSQQGANSYEQYF.

This rearrangement joins TRBV6-5 to TRBJ1-5; 10 nucleotides match TRBD1. The V and J ends lost 7 bases and 7 bases, in that order; junction bases with no gene match: 10. The CDR3 is made up of 15 amino acids. From germline, CDR1 is MNHEY and CDR2 SVGAGI. In DNA, the CDR3 is TGTGCCAGCAATTTTTACGGACAGGGGGACCAGCCCCAGCATTTT. Translated, it gives CASNFYGQGDQPQHF.

The V call is TRBV6-5, the J call TRBJ2-4; 9 bases map to TRBD1. The V gene's germline CDR1 is MNHEY and CDR2 SVGAGI. The CDR3 loop spans 13 amino acids. V lost 6 bases, J lost 6 bases, and 3 bases stayed unmatched. CDR3 nucleotide sequence: TGTGCCAGCAGGGACAGGGGAACAAACATTCAGTACTTC. It specifies CASRDRGTNIQYF.